This TCR beta chain is drawn from a study of T cells expressing NK-cell markers. The wider study: The authors sequenced eight donors, of whom seven were HCMV-seropositive and one was seronegative.

Scientists made TCR beta cDNA using 5'RACE template switching with UMIs. TCRdb derives one entry per CDR3 protein from the 5' RACE reads, leaving out DNA. Its table lists 300,000 or so distinct CDR3 sequences. Concerning this clonotype: Its antigen remains unknown.

There are 12 residues in the CDR3. Germline V gene lookup returns CDR1 SEHNR and CDR2 FQNEAQ (reference sequence). General study points: There were several donors in whom these clonotypes also led the CD3+CD56-NKG2C+ fraction. Dominant NKG2C+ clonotypes in over 5 donors made up roughly 1.0-7.0% of CD8+ T cells.

This TCR was recovered from a woman aged 18-70 years in good health. V gene TRBV7-9 combines with J gene TRBJ2-5. The material sequenced was blood T cells: a sorted CD56 or NKG2C T cell subset, CD4+ or CD8+ T cells, or bulk PBMC T cells (not recorded which). Here the CDR3 reads CASTLHQETQYF.